Below, one TCR beta chain is given with its context. Its antigen is currently unknown. V lost 2 bases and J 0 bases, leaving 6 bases between the germline ends. CDR1 is SGHRS, CDR2 YFSETQ, per germline. The CDR3 loop spans 13 amino acids. The sample belongs to a study of CD8 T cells in ankylosing spondylitis. Study results and limitations: Matched ankylosing spondylitis synovial fluid reportedly contained a significantly enriched population of disease-linked clones. Seemingly distinctive of ankylosing spondylitis blood was a TCR beta motif formed by eight highly homologous variants. Reports of some motif variants in reactive arthritis synovial fluid and blood predate this one.

Generation of TCR beta libraries employed quantitative 5'-RACE incorporating molecular barcodes. From the 5' RACE reads, TCRdb called clonotypes with MiXCR, one entry per CDR3 protein. The table lists 100,000 to 150,000 distinct CDR3 sequences, approximately 17% of them singletons. The sequenced material came from blood, either unsorted or a sorted T cell fraction (not recorded which). V is TRBV5-1 and J is TRBJ2-7; D is ambiguous. The TCR comes from a male donor with ankylosing spondylitis. CDR3 residues: CASSFVLSYEQYF. The CDR3, as DNA: TGCGCCAGCAGCTTCGTACTCTCCTACGAGCAGTACTTC.